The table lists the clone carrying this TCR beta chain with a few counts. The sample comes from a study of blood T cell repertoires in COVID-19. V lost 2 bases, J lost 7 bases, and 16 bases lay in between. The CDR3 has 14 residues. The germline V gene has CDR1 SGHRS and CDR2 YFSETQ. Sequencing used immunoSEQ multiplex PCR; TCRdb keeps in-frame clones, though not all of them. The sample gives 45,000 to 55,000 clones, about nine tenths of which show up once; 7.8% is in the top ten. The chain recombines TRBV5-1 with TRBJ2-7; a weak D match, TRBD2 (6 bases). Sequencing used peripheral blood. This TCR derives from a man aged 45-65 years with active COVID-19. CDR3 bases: TGCGCCAGCAGCTTTGAGGGAGGTCGATGGGAGCAGTACTTC. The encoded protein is CASSFEGGRWEQYF.